This TCR beta chain was recovered during a study of cytomegalovirus exposure and HLA in healthy donors. Study-wide points: High sensitivity and specificity were reportedly achieved when the classifier diagnosed cytomegalovirus status. TCR beta chain V- and J-gene trimming was linked, in a later analysis, to a missense variant in DCLRE1C.

CDR1 is LGHNA and CDR2 is YSLEER in the germline V gene. The CDR3 length is 17 residues. Trimming pared 0 bases from V and 0 bases from J, leaving 12 bases between. To note about this clone: Its matching antigen is unknown.

The PCR made use of 60 Vbeta and 13 Jbeta primers. Some clones are missing from TCRdb's copy, which holds only in-frame ones; the method was immunoSEQ multiplex PCR. This sample's table reports tens of thousands of clones. The V gene is TRBV4-3, the J gene TRBJ1-3, with D unclear. The sample consisted of PBMCs. This sequence was found in a woman aged 40 to 50 in good health and CMV-seropositive. The CDR3 bases are TGCGCCAGCAGCCAAGATCGTGAAGGGAGCTCTGGAAACACCATATATTTT. It yields the protein CASSQDREGSSGNTIYF.